These T cell receptor beta chains were read from a single sample in a study of cytomegalovirus exposure and HLA in healthy donors. The repertoire was sequenced with immunoSEQ multiplex PCR; TCRdb's copy has only in-frame clones and lacks some. The table has more than 90,000 clones, roughly three quarters seen once. Sequencing was done on a sample of PBMCs. The receptors here all came from a female donor in good health and CMV-seronegative. Each CDR3 is given with its conserved first and last residue. The order of the fields is J gene, D gene, V gene, CDR3 protein. A D gene is named only where the DNA matches it firmly.

j_call: TRBJ2-2; d_call: TRBD2; v_call: TRBV28; cdr3_aa: CASSRIPGTSGETGELFF
j_call: TRBJ1-2; d_call: -; v_call: TRBV6-5; cdr3_aa: CATRGGGSGYTF
j_call: TRBJ1-3; d_call: -; v_call: TRBV30; cdr3_aa: CAWSVRGVDSGNTIYF
j_call: TRBJ2-5; d_call: -; v_call: TRBV28; cdr3_aa: CASTRMGGQYQETQYF
j_call: TRBJ2-2; d_call: -; v_call: TRBV6-5; cdr3_aa: CASRGGPGELFF
j_call: TRBJ1-4; d_call: TRBD1; v_call: TRBV7-6; cdr3_aa: CASSSPRTGLNEKLFF
j_call: TRBJ1-4; d_call: TRBD1; v_call: TRBV7-2; cdr3_aa: CASSWDRGGKLFF
j_call: TRBJ1-6; d_call: -; v_call: TRBV6-4; cdr3_aa: CASSDSIGDNSPLHF
j_call: TRBJ1-4; d_call: TRBD1; v_call: TRBV5-4; cdr3_aa: CASSFLRKRQGADEKLFF
j_call: TRBJ2-7; d_call: -; v_call: TRBV10-3; cdr3_aa: CAISELASEQYF
j_call: TRBJ1-1; d_call: TRBD1; v_call: TRBV5-1; cdr3_aa: CASSKTGATENTEAFF
j_call: TRBJ2-5; d_call: TRBD1; v_call: TRBV5-4; cdr3_aa: CASSLRTGVRQETQYF
j_call: TRBJ1-1; d_call: -; v_call: TRBV7-6; cdr3_aa: CASSIQGRSNTEAFF
j_call: TRBJ2-5; d_call: TRBD2; v_call: TRBV6-6; cdr3_aa: CASSWGLAGGVETQYF
j_call: TRBJ1-1; d_call: -; v_call: TRBV6-5; cdr3_aa: CASRLGGGNTEAFF
j_call: TRBJ2-3; d_call: TRBD2; v_call: TRBV27; cdr3_aa: CASSLFSGLAGIPDTQYF
j_call: TRBJ2-5; d_call: -; v_call: TRBV21-1; cdr3_aa: CASSKWGRRRETQYF
j_call: TRBJ1-1; d_call: -; v_call: TRBV6-6; cdr3_aa: CASSYEGDSRTFF
j_call: TRBJ1-2; d_call: -; v_call: TRBV6-5; cdr3_aa: CASSYAILGSGYGYTF
j_call: TRBJ1-2; d_call: -; v_call: TRBV5-4; cdr3_aa: CASSLRGGVGYTF
j_call: TRBJ2-3; d_call: TRBD2; v_call: TRBV27; cdr3_aa: CASSLSRTSGSSTDTQYF
j_call: TRBJ1-2; d_call: TRBD1; v_call: TRBV7-2; cdr3_aa: CASSSDRIRGGYTF
j_call: TRBJ1-4; d_call: -; v_call: TRBV18; cdr3_aa: CASSPERALLNEKLFF
j_call: TRBJ2-7; d_call: TRBD1; v_call: TRBV12-5; cdr3_aa: CASGTGAYEQYF
j_call: TRBJ2-7; d_call: TRBD2; v_call: TRBV5-1; cdr3_aa: CASSLGLAGPYEQYF
j_call: TRBJ2-7; d_call: -; v_call: TRBV6-5; cdr3_aa: CASMPLYAYEQYF
j_call: TRBJ2-7; d_call: -; v_call: TRBV18; cdr3_aa: CASSPVSYEQYF
j_call: TRBJ2-2; d_call: -; v_call: TRBV15; cdr3_aa: CATSRGELNTGELFF
j_call: TRBJ2-5; d_call: TRBD1; v_call: TRBV18; cdr3_aa: CASSPGTAQETQYF
j_call: TRBJ1-5; d_call: TRBD1; v_call: TRBV19; cdr3_aa: CASSPEDRGGNQPQHF
j_call: TRBJ2-7; d_call: -; v_call: TRBV6-1; cdr3_aa: CASSDLNDRRNF
j_call: TRBJ2-7; d_call: -; v_call: TRBV6-1; cdr3_aa: CASTGTQHYEQYF
j_call: TRBJ1-5; d_call: -; v_call: TRBV28; cdr3_aa: CASSIDSSRNQPQHF
j_call: TRBJ1-1; d_call: -; v_call: TRBV18; cdr3_aa: CASSRGGVGSEAFF
j_call: TRBJ2-7; d_call: -; v_call: TRBV14; cdr3_aa: CASSQWVGSSYEQYF
j_call: TRBJ2-3; d_call: TRBD1; v_call: TRBV18; cdr3_aa: CASSPWDRATDTQYF
j_call: TRBJ2-5; d_call: -; v_call: TRBV5-5; cdr3_aa: CASLTGLFQETQYF
j_call: TRBJ1-2; d_call: TRBD1; v_call: TRBV5-4; cdr3_aa: CASSWATGGLGGYTF
j_call: TRBJ2-7; d_call: TRBD1; v_call: TRBV28; cdr3_aa: CASSLTGGINEQYF
j_call: TRBJ2-2; d_call: TRBD2; v_call: TRBV30; cdr3_aa: CAWVTSGAFTGELFF
j_call: -; d_call: TRBD1; v_call: TRBV29-1; cdr3_aa: CSVLPGQGVSGEQYF
j_call: TRBJ1-1; d_call: TRBD1; v_call: TRBV4-1; cdr3_aa: CASQGQPNTEAFF
j_call: TRBJ1-1; d_call: -; v_call: TRBV4-2; cdr3_aa: CASSQEGWAVVRGSTEAFF
j_call: TRBJ2-7; d_call: -; v_call: TRBV2; cdr3_aa: CASSLSDSSEQYF
j_call: TRBJ2-7; d_call: -; v_call: TRBV7-9; cdr3_aa: CASSHRQSSYEQYF
j_call: TRBJ1-1; d_call: -; v_call: TRBV7-2; cdr3_aa: CASSHDRRNTEAFF
j_call: TRBJ1-1; d_call: -; v_call: TRBV5-6; cdr3_aa: CASSFWGAPRGTEAFF
j_call: TRBJ1-2; d_call: TRBD1; v_call: TRBV5-1; cdr3_aa: CASSLQPGQGAPANYGYTF
j_call: TRBJ1-2; d_call: -; v_call: TRBV4-3; cdr3_aa: CASSQEHRGNYGYTF
j_call: TRBJ2-3; d_call: TRBD2; v_call: TRBV19; cdr3_aa: CASSVTGGTQYF
j_call: TRBJ2-1; d_call: -; v_call: TRBV28; cdr3_aa: CASSAGLPNEQFF
j_call: TRBJ1-2; d_call: -; v_call: TRBV2; cdr3_aa: CASREDYRRRF
j_call: TRBJ2-1; d_call: TRBD2; v_call: TRBV9; cdr3_aa: CASSPGLRNNEQFF
j_call: TRBJ2-7; d_call: -; v_call: TRBV10-3; cdr3_aa: CAISEQARGHYEQYF
j_call: TRBJ1-4; d_call: -; v_call: TRBV4-2; cdr3_aa: CASSQDGAPSEKLFF
j_call: TRBJ2-1; d_call: TRBD2; v_call: TRBV2; cdr3_aa: CASTWRGINNEQFF
j_call: TRBJ2-4; d_call: TRBD2; v_call: TRBV10-2; cdr3_aa: CASSESTFGLAGVAKNIQYF
j_call: TRBJ1-1; d_call: TRBD1; v_call: TRBV7-6; cdr3_aa: CASSFWTGGRTEAFF
j_call: TRBJ2-3; d_call: TRBD2; v_call: TRBV5-6; cdr3_aa: CASSSSLTSGFTDTQYF